These T cell receptor beta chains were read from a single sample in a study of cytomegalovirus exposure and HLA in healthy donors. TCRdb's table, derived via immunoSEQ multiplex PCR, lists solely in-frame clones and lacks some. The sample records under 200,000 clones, roughly 78% being singletons. Sequences were obtained from PBMCs. The source of these receptors is a man between 35 and 55 years old in good health and CMV-seronegative. The CDR3 runs from the conserved cysteine through the conserved F or W. A D gene is named only where the DNA matches it firmly. Expanded clones get a size class; other rows say once, few or many, or leave the size out.

v_gene	d_gene	abundance	j_gene	CDR3aa	CDR3nt
TRBV5-1	TRBD1	.	TRBJ2-5	CASSATGQDKGTQYF	TGCGCCAGCAGCGCAACCGGACAGGATAAGGGGACCCAGTACTTC
TRBV7-6	TRBD1	.	TRBJ1-1	CASSVDRDTEAFF	TGTGCCAGCAGCGTAGACAGGGACACTGAAGCTTTCTTT
TRBV5-1	.	once	TRBJ1-6	CASRREDNSPLHF	TGCGCCAGCAGACGAGAGGATAATTCACCCCTCCACTTT
TRBV7-2	TRBD2	.	TRBJ2-7	CASSFGGASGQYEQYF	TGTGCCAGCAGCTTTGGTGGGGCTAGCGGGCAGTACGAGCAGTACTTC
TRBV27	TRBD2	.	TRBJ2-1	CASSLSLAGGIEQFF	TGTGCCAGCAGTTTATCACTAGCGGGAGGGATTGAGCAGTTCTTC
TRBV10-3	.	few	TRBJ1-2	CAISEPGQNYGYTF	TGTGCCATCAGTGAGCCGGGACAAAACTATGGCTACACCTTC
TRBV30	.	.	TRBJ2-1	CAGQSGSLYNEQFF	TGTGCTGGTCAAAGCGGATCCCTATACAATGAGCAGTTCTTC
TRBV5-4	TRBD1	.	TRBJ2-5	CASSGQGAGGKETQYF	TGTGCCAGCAGCGGCCAGGGGGCCGGGGGAAAAGAGACCCAGTACTTC
TRBV7-9	TRBD1	.	TRBJ2-7	CSTNSGGQGTFGEQYF	TGTTCCACCAACTCTGGGGGACAGGGGACGTTTGGGGAGCAGTACTTC
TRBV4-2	TRBD2	.	TRBJ2-7	CASSQDLGIAGGGEQYF	TGTGCCAGCAGCCAAGATCTTGGGATAGCGGGAGGAGGGGAGCAGTACTTC
TRBV11-2	TRBD1	.	TRBJ2-2	CASSPTGGGAGELFF	TGTGCCAGCAGCCCGACAGGGGGTGGTGCCGGGGAGCTGTTTTTT
TRBV6-1	.	.	TRBJ2-5	CASSEGNRVVETQYF	TGTGCCAGCAGTGAAGGGAACAGGGTAGTAGAGACCCAGTACTTC
TRBV9	.	.	TRBJ2-1	CASSVSGLNEQFF	TGTGCCAGCAGCGTCAGTGGACTCAATGAGCAGTTCTTC
TRBV2	TRBD2	.	TRBJ2-7	CASSGLAGGYEQYF	TGTGCCAGCAGCGGACTAGCGGGAGGCTACGAGCAGTACTTC
TRBV11-2	TRBD2	.	TRBJ2-7	CASSSVRLAGVGHEQYF	TGTGCCAGCAGCTCCGTACGACTAGCGGGAGTCGGGCACGAGCAGTACTTC
TRBV5-5	TRBD2	.	TRBJ2-1	CASSLTSANEQFF	TGTGCCAGCAGCTTGACTAGCGCGAATGAGCAGTTCTTC
TRBV18	TRBD2	.	TRBJ2-1	CASSPIGRDEQFF	TGTGCCAGCTCACCAATTGGGAGGGATGAGCAGTTCTTC
TRBV5-5	.	.	TRBJ2-1	CASSLGAGSEQFF	TGTGCCAGCAGCTTGGGCGCGGGTAGTGAGCAGTTCTTC
TRBV25-1	TRBD1	.	TRBJ1-5	CASSKTGHQPQHF	TGTGCCAGCAGTAAGACAGGGCATCAGCCCCAGCATTTT
TRBV9	TRBD1	once	TRBJ2-7	CASSGQGYEQYF	TGTGCCAGCAGCGGACAGGGGTACGAGCAGTACTTC
TRBV19	.	.	TRBJ1-1	CASSPAGGPTEAFF	TGTGCCAGTAGTCCCGCCGGGGGGCCAACTGAAGCTTTCTTT
TRBV7-2	.	.	TRBJ2-5	CASSFELTSETQYF	TGTGCCAGCAGCTTCGAACTGACTTCGGAGACCCAGTACTTC
TRBV28	.	.	TRBJ2-2	CASSLGGGRLRELFF	TGTGCCAGCAGTTTAGGGGGAGGTCGACTCCGGGAGCTGTTTTTT
TRBV6-1	TRBD1	.	TRBJ2-7	CASIPQGTGAYEQYF	TGTGCCAGCATCCCTCAAGGGACAGGGGCCTACGAGCAGTACTTC
TRBV5-1	.	.	TRBJ2-2	CASSLEAGANTGELFF	TGCGCCAGCAGCTTGGAGGCAGGGGCGAACACCGGGGAGCTGTTTTTT
TRBV7-9	.	.	TRBJ2-3	CAVGGLTDTQYF	TGTGCCGTCGGGGGTCTCACAGATACGCAGTATTTT
TRBV21-1	.	.	TRBJ2-5	CASSKVAGGPGEQETQYF	TGTGCCAGCAGCAAAGTGGCGGGAGGGCCTGGGGAGCAAGAGACCCAGTACTTC
TRBV28	.	few	TRBJ2-4	CAREDRAKNIQYF	TGTGCCAGGGAGGATAGAGCCAAAAACATTCAGTACTTC
TRBV5-1	.	.	TRBJ1-1	CASSLDMNTEAFF	TGCGCCAGCAGCCTTGACATGAACACTGAAGCTTTCTTT
TRBV7-6	.	.	TRBJ2-7	CASSLKQGKQYF	TGTGCCAGCAGCTTAAAACAGGGAAAGCAGTACTTC
TRBV6-1	.	.	TRBJ2-7	CASRGSGMLYEQYF	TGTGCCAGCCGTGGGTCAGGGATGTTGTACGAGCAGTACTTC